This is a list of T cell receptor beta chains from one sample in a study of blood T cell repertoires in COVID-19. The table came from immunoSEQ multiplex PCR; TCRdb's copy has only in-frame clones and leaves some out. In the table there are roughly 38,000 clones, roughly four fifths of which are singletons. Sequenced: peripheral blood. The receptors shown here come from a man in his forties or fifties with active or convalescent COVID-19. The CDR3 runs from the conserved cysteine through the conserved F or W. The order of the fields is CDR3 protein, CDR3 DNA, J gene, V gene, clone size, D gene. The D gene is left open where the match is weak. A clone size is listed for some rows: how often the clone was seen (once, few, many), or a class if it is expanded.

CDR3 protein: CASSLAGTNSYEQYF; CDR3 DNA: TGTGCCAGCAGCTTGGCGGGGACTAACTCCTACGAGCAGTACTTC; J gene: TRBJ2-7; V gene: TRBV7-9; clone size: once; D gene: TRBD2
CDR3 protein: CASTVTVDYGYTF; CDR3 DNA: TGTGCCAGTACAGTAACAGTCGACTATGGCTACACCTTC; J gene: TRBJ1-2; V gene: TRBV19; clone size: .; D gene: .
CDR3 protein: CASSPRTSGGKGTETQYF; CDR3 DNA: TGTGCCAGCTCACCGAGGACTAGCGGGGGAAAAGGCACGGAGACCCAGTACTTC; J gene: TRBJ2-5; V gene: TRBV18; clone size: .; D gene: TRBD2
CDR3 protein: CAWSGRDPTGELFF; CDR3 DNA: TGTGCCTGGAGTGGGAGGGACCCGACCGGGGAGCTGTTTTTT; J gene: TRBJ2-2; V gene: TRBV30; clone size: .; D gene: .
CDR3 protein: CASSTTRQGSPLHF; CDR3 DNA: TGTGCCAGTAGTACAACTCGACAGGGCTCACCCCTCCACTTT; J gene: TRBJ1-6; V gene: TRBV19; clone size: .; D gene: TRBD1
CDR3 protein: CASSRGQGNTEAFF; CDR3 DNA: TGCGCCAGCAGCCGAGGACAGGGGAACACTGAAGCTTTCTTT; J gene: TRBJ1-1; V gene: TRBV4-3; clone size: .; D gene: TRBD1
CDR3 protein: CASSLGNSGSTDTQYF; CDR3 DNA: TGTGCCAGCAGCTTAGGTAATAGCGGTAGCACAGATACGCAGTATTTT; J gene: TRBJ2-3; V gene: TRBV11-3; clone size: .; D gene: .
CDR3 protein: CASSPSGATYNEQFF; CDR3 DNA: TGTGCCAGCAGCCCAAGCGGGGCAACCTACAATGAGCAGTTCTTC; J gene: TRBJ2-1; V gene: TRBV11-3; clone size: .; D gene: TRBD2
CDR3 protein: CSAIDSSGNTIYF; CDR3 DNA: TGCAGTGCTATTGATAGCTCTGGAAACACCATATATTTT; J gene: TRBJ1-3; V gene: TRBV20-1; clone size: .; D gene: .
CDR3 protein: CASSHPSGGPASEQYF; CDR3 DNA: TGCGCCAGCAGCCACCCCAGCGGGGGGCCCGCCAGTGAGCAGTACTTC; J gene: TRBJ2-7; V gene: TRBV4-1; clone size: .; D gene: TRBD2
CDR3 protein: CASSRQNNQPQHF; CDR3 DNA: TGTGCCAGCAGCCGACAGAACAATCAGCCCCAGCATTTT; J gene: TRBJ1-5; V gene: TRBV5-6; clone size: .; D gene: .
CDR3 protein: CASSLESVFNEQFF; CDR3 DNA: TGCGCCAGCAGCTTGGAGTCAGTATTCAATGAGCAGTTCTTC; J gene: TRBJ2-1; V gene: TRBV5-1; clone size: .; D gene: .
CDR3 protein: CASSQDLSDGGELFF; CDR3 DNA: TGCGCCAGCAGCCAAGATCTGAGCGACGGCGGGGAGCTGTTTTTT; J gene: TRBJ2-2; V gene: TRBV4-3; clone size: medium-sized; D gene: .
CDR3 protein: CASRTWTGENTEAFF; CDR3 DNA: TGTGCCAGCAGGACTTGGACAGGGGAGAACACTGAAGCTTTCTTT; J gene: TRBJ1-1; V gene: TRBV6-5; clone size: .; D gene: TRBD1
CDR3 protein: CASSIGGGPGTQYF; CDR3 DNA: TGTGCCAGTAGTATAGGAGGCGGGCCAGGGACCCAGTACTTC; J gene: TRBJ2-5; V gene: TRBV19; clone size: .; D gene: .
CDR3 protein: CASSRLRTGSYEQYF; CDR3 DNA: TGTGCCAGCAGTAGGTTAAGGACGGGATCCTACGAGCAGTACTTC; J gene: TRBJ2-7; V gene: TRBV2; clone size: .; D gene: .
CDR3 protein: CASRGQINTEAFF; CDR3 DNA: TGTGCCAGCAGGGGACAGATAAACACTGAAGCTTTCTTT; J gene: TRBJ1-1; V gene: TRBV12-3/TRBV12-4; clone size: .; D gene: TRBD1
CDR3 protein: CASSLDAGLKTQYF; CDR3 DNA: TGCGCCAGCAGCTTGGATGCGGGGCTGAAGACCCAGTACTTC; J gene: TRBJ2-5; V gene: TRBV5-1; clone size: .; D gene: .
CDR3 protein: CATSDLRTDRGTGELFF; CDR3 DNA: TGTGCCACCAGTGATTTGCGGACGGACAGGGGCACCGGGGAGCTGTTTTTT; J gene: TRBJ2-2; V gene: TRBV24-1; clone size: many; D gene: TRBD1
CDR3 protein: CASSDDGTGTINEQFF; CDR3 DNA: TGTGCCAGCAGTGACGATGGGACAGGAACAATCAATGAGCAGTTCTTC; J gene: TRBJ2-1; V gene: TRBV6-4; clone size: .; D gene: TRBD1
CDR3 protein: CASTAGTGGIYSGNTIYF; CDR3 DNA: TGTGCCTCTACCGCCGGGACAGGGGGAATCTACTCTGGAAACACCATATATTTT; J gene: TRBJ1-3; V gene: TRBV19; clone size: .; D gene: TRBD1
CDR3 protein: CASSPTGIHEQYF; CDR3 DNA: TGTGCCAGCTCACCAACAGGGATCCACGAGCAGTACTTC; J gene: TRBJ2-7; V gene: TRBV18; clone size: .; D gene: .
CDR3 protein: CASSLQGFSGANVLTF; CDR3 DNA: TGTGCCAGCAGTTTGCAGGGATTCTCTGGGGCCAACGTCCTGACTTTC; J gene: TRBJ2-6; V gene: TRBV28; clone size: .; D gene: .
CDR3 protein: CASSLKGGTSGSIFKGANVLTF; CDR3 DNA: TGTGCCAGCAGTTTAAAAGGCGGGACTAGCGGGAGTATTTTCAAAGGGGCCAACGTCCTGACTTTC; J gene: TRBJ2-6; V gene: TRBV27; clone size: .; D gene: TRBD2
CDR3 protein: CASSLDREGSNQPQHF; CDR3 DNA: TGTGCCAGCTCACTCGACAGGGAAGGGAGCAATCAGCCCCAGCATTTT; J gene: TRBJ1-5; V gene: TRBV18; clone size: .; D gene: TRBD1
CDR3 protein: CASSLQGGSSPLHF; CDR3 DNA: TGCGCCAGCAGCTTGCAGGGGGGAAGCTCACCCCTCCACTTT; J gene: TRBJ1-6; V gene: TRBV5-1; clone size: .; D gene: TRBD1
CDR3 protein: CASSPNPPQGNGQPQHF; CDR3 DNA: TGTGCCAGCTCACCAAACCCCCCCCAGGGGAACGGGCAGCCCCAGCATTTT; J gene: TRBJ1-5; V gene: TRBV18; clone size: .; D gene: .
CDR3 protein: CASSKASGGGPYEQYF; CDR3 DNA: TGTGCCAGCAGCAAAGCGTCCGGCGGGGGCCCCTACGAGCAGTACTTC; J gene: TRBJ2-7; V gene: TRBV21-1; clone size: few; D gene: .
CDR3 protein: CASSSKGGDSGNTIYF; CDR3 DNA: TGTGCCAGCAGCTCAAAGGGGGGGGACTCTGGAAACACCATATATTTT; J gene: TRBJ1-3; V gene: TRBV7-9; clone size: .; D gene: .
CDR3 protein: CASSLGDLREGEQFF; CDR3 DNA: TGTGCCAGCAGCTTAGGGGATTTACGGGAGGGAGAGCAGTTCTTC; J gene: TRBJ2-1; V gene: TRBV11-2; clone size: .; D gene: TRBD2
CDR3 protein: CASSPGLATKQYF; CDR3 DNA: TGTGCCAGCAGTCCGGGACTAGCTACGAAGCAGTACTTC; J gene: TRBJ2-7; V gene: TRBV11-2; clone size: .; D gene: TRBD2
CDR3 protein: CASSTAGYNEQFF; CDR3 DNA: TGTGCCAGTAGCACCGCCGGGTACAATGAGCAGTTCTTC; J gene: TRBJ2-1; V gene: TRBV19; clone size: few; D gene: .
CDR3 protein: CASSDGSGVHAGELFF; CDR3 DNA: TGTGCCAGCAGTGATGGTAGCGGGGTCCATGCCGGGGAGCTGTTTTTT; J gene: TRBJ2-2; V gene: TRBV2; clone size: .; D gene: TRBD2
CDR3 protein: CASSQTLLGGYTF; CDR3 DNA: TGTGCCAGCAGCCAGACCCTCCTAGGTGGCTACACCTTC; J gene: TRBJ1-2; V gene: TRBV3-1/TRBV3-2; clone size: .; D gene: .
CDR3 protein: CASSDPGTGVGYTF; CDR3 DNA: TGCGCCAGCAGTGACCCCGGGACAGGGGTTGGCTACACCTTC; J gene: TRBJ1-2; V gene: TRBV10-2; clone size: .; D gene: TRBD1
CDR3 protein: CASSRALYDEQYF; CDR3 DNA: TGTGCCAGCAGCCGCGCCCTCTACGACGAGCAGTACTTC; J gene: TRBJ2-7; V gene: TRBV7-9; clone size: .; D gene: .
CDR3 protein: CASSLYFGGTNEKLFF; CDR3 DNA: TGTGCCAGCAGCCTCTACTTCGGGGGTACTAATGAAAAACTGTTTTTT; J gene: TRBJ1-4; V gene: TRBV27; clone size: .; D gene: .
CDR3 protein: CASSQARQGLEQYF; CDR3 DNA: TGCGCCAGCAGCCAAGCTAGACAGGGACTCGAGCAGTACTTC; J gene: TRBJ2-7; V gene: TRBV4-1; clone size: .; D gene: .
CDR3 protein: CASSTSGGGSYGYTF; CDR3 DNA: TGTGCCAGTAGTACGTCGGGAGGGGGCAGTTATGGCTACACCTTC; J gene: TRBJ1-2; V gene: TRBV19; clone size: .; D gene: TRBD1
CDR3 protein: CASSPRARGDYGYTF; CDR3 DNA: TGTGCCAGCAGCCCGCGGGCGCGGGGAGACTATGGCTACACCTTC; J gene: TRBJ1-2; V gene: TRBV5-8; clone size: .; D gene: .
CDR3 protein: CASSVVTGGTDTQYF; CDR3 DNA: TGTGCCAGCAGCGTAGTTACGGGAGGCACAGATACGCAGTATTTT; J gene: TRBJ2-3; V gene: TRBV9; clone size: .; D gene: .
CDR3 protein: CASSPRDRVLIEQFF; CDR3 DNA: TGTGCCAGCAGCCCCCGGGACAGGGTTCTAATTGAGCAGTTCTTC; J gene: TRBJ2-1; V gene: TRBV11-1; clone size: once; D gene: TRBD1
CDR3 protein: CASSLHGLAGELFF; CDR3 DNA: TGTGCCAGCAGCTTACACGGACTGGCCGGGGAGCTGTTTTTT; J gene: TRBJ2-2; V gene: TRBV7-9; clone size: few; D gene: .
CDR3 protein: CASSPTKSRGQDTQYF; CDR3 DNA: TGTGCCAGCTCACCGACGAAGAGCAGGGGGCAAGATACGCAGTATTTT; J gene: TRBJ2-3; V gene: TRBV18; clone size: .; D gene: TRBD1
CDR3 protein: CASSSTYEQYF; CDR3 DNA: TGTGCCAGCAGTAGCACCTACGAGCAGTACTTC; J gene: TRBJ2-7; V gene: TRBV6-5; clone size: few; D gene: .
CDR3 protein: CASSYSGTLNGGYTF; CDR3 DNA: TGTGCCAGCAGCTACTCAGGGACTCTCAATGGGGGCTACACCTTC; J gene: TRBJ1-2; V gene: TRBV13; clone size: .; D gene: .
CDR3 protein: CASSPGQGFTDTQYF; CDR3 DNA: TGTGCCAGCAGCCCGGGACAGGGGTTCACAGATACGCAGTATTTT; J gene: TRBJ2-3; V gene: TRBV5-4; clone size: .; D gene: TRBD1
CDR3 protein: CASSEGRVDYGYTF; CDR3 DNA: TGTGCCAGCAGTGAGGGCCGCGTAGACTATGGCTACACCTTC; J gene: TRBJ1-2; V gene: TRBV2; clone size: .; D gene: .
CDR3 protein: CSASGGRNEQYF; CDR3 DNA: TGCAGTGCTAGTGGCGGGAGGAACGAGCAGTACTTC; J gene: TRBJ2-7; V gene: TRBV20-1; clone size: .; D gene: TRBD2
CDR3 protein: CATSLDRGREKLFF; CDR3 DNA: TGTGCCACCAGCCTAGACAGGGGTCGTGAAAAACTGTTTTTT; J gene: TRBJ1-4; V gene: TRBV15; clone size: .; D gene: TRBD1
CDR3 protein: CASSVAGERGSTDTQYF; CDR3 DNA: TGTGCCAGCAGCGTAGCTGGGGAGCGGGGAAGCACAGATACGCAGTATTTT; J gene: TRBJ2-3; V gene: TRBV9; clone size: .; D gene: TRBD2
CDR3 protein: CASTITPGSQETQYF; CDR3 DNA: TGTGCCAGCACCATCACTCCGGGATCCCAAGAGACCCAGTACTTC; J gene: TRBJ2-5; V gene: TRBV28; clone size: .; D gene: .
CDR3 protein: CASSIETGWINEQFF; CDR3 DNA: TGTGCCAGTAGTATAGAGACAGGGTGGATCAATGAGCAGTTCTTC; J gene: TRBJ2-1; V gene: TRBV19; clone size: .; D gene: TRBD1